This T cell receptor (beta chain) is drawn from a study of shared T cell receptors in the human thymus. Germline assignment: CDR1 SGHNT and CDR2 YYREEE (reference sequence). This CDR3 contains 17 residues. J lost 5 bases, V lost 4 bases, and 13 bases had no gene match. Profiling relied on immunoSEQ multiplex PCR, and the TCRdb table lists in-frame clones only, not all of them. The sample carries hundreds of thousands of clones, about 90% recorded once. The sample was also reused in another study, on human thymus T cells.

The clonotype comes from a boy in the first two years of life with a congenital heart defect. The chain has TRBV5-4 and TRBJ2-1; 9 bases agree with TRBD2. Sequenced: thymocytes. CDR3 region: CASSTPSGSGGHNEQFF. The DNA of the CDR3 is TGTGCCAGCAGCACCCCGTCGGGTAGCGGGGGACACAATGAGCAGTTCTTC.